A single sample gave rise to the 6 T cell receptor beta chains below, sequenced in a study of OX40 agonist ivuxolimab in advanced cancers. Assay used: immunoSEQ multiplex PCR; TCRdb lists only in-frame clones, some missing. The sample contains around 39,000 clones, 78% of which appear only once. Sequenced here: CD4+ or CD8+ T cells sorted from blood, sampled in a trial of the OX40 agonist ivuxolimab. The origin of the receptors is an adult with an advanced solid tumor such as melanoma, head and neck, liver or kidney cancer.

The chain employs TRBV15 and TRBJ2-1; 9 nucleotides agree with TRBD1. This CDR3 has 14 amino acids. The V gene end was trimmed by 9 bases and the J gene end by 10 bases; junction bases not matched to a gene: 13. Germline V gene data show CDR1 as LNHNV and CDR2 as YYDKDF (reference sequence). As DNA, the CDR3 is TGTGCCACGCAGATTGGGACAGGGAATGCGGAGCAGTTCTTC. This translates into CATQIGTGNAEQFF.

This rearrangement joins TRBV5-6 to TRBJ2-3; 9 bases are a match to TRBD2. Unmatched junction bases numbered 6, after V lost 2 bases and J lost 5 bases. Germline lookup yields CDR1 SGHDT and CDR2 YYEEEE. The CDR3 loop spans 15 amino acids. CDR3 amino acids: CASSFGRGGGDTQYF. The DNA for the CDR3 is TGTGCCAGCAGCTTCGGGCGGGGGGGCGGAGATACGCAGTATTTT.

The genes are TRBV7-5 and TRBJ1-2; no DNA check was done on the table's D call, TRBD1. TRBV7-5 is termed a pseudogene. This CDR3 is built from 15 residues. CDR3 nucleotides: TGTGCCAGCACCAAAAGGGGTGATTGGCACTATGGCTACACCTTC. This codes for CASTKRGDWHYGYTF.

The genes are TRBV7-2 and TRBJ2-5, with TRBD2 matching 9 bases. Germline CDR1 SGHTA, CDR2 FQGNSA. Trimming at V came to 5 bases and at J to 1 base, leaving 2 bases not matched to a gene. The CDR3 sequence is 14 residues long. The CDR3 here is CASSLTSGQETQYF. The CDR3 DNA reads TGTGCCAGCAGCCTGACTAGCGGCCAAGAGACCCAGTACTTC. Full variable domain (missing parts from reference TRBV7-2 and TRBJ2-5): GAGVSQSPSNKVTEKGKDVELRCDPISGHTALYWYRQSLGQGLEFLIYFQGNSAPDKSGLPSDRFSAERTGGSVSTLTIQRTQQEDSAVYLCASSLTSGQETQYFGPGTRLLVL.

Written as DNA, the CDR3 is TGCGCCAGCAGTGCAGGGGTTAATGAAAAACTGTTTTTT. Translation: CASSAGVNEKLFF. The chain recombines TRBV5-1 with TRBJ1-4, with D possibly TRBD1 on 6 matching bases. Germline assignment: CDR1 SGHRS and CDR2 YFSETQ. CDR3 length equals 13 residues. The ends were cut back, 5 bases at V and 4 bases at J, with 9 bases in the middle.

The rearrangement joins TRBV6-1 to TRBJ1-5, with D hard to call. The CDR3 contains 15 residues. Trimming left V 1 base short and J 2 bases short, with 9 bases between. Germline CDR1 and CDR2: MNHNS and SASEGT. DNA for the CDR3: TGTGCCAGCAGTGAAGGTATCCGGGGCAATCAGCCCCAGCATTTT. It specifies CASSEGIRGNQPQHF.